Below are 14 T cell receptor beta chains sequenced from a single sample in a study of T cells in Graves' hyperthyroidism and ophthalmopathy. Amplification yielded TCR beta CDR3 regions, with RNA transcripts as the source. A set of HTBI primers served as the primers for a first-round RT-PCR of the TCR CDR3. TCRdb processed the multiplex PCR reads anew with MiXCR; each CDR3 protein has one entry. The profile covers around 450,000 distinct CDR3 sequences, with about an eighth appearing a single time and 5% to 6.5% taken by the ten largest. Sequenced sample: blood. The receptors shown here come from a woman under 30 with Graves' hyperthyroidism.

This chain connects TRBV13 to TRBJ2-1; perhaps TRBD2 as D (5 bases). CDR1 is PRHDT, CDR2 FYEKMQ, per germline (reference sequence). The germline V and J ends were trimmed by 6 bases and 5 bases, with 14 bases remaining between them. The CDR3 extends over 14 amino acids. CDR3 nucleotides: TGTGCCAGCAGTCGGGCATCCGGGGACAATGAGCAGTTCTTC. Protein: CASSRASGDNEQFF.

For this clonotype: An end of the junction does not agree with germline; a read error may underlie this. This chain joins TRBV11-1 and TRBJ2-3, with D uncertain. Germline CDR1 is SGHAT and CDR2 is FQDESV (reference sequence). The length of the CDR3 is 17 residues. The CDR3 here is CTSSLGVRGTSTDTQYF. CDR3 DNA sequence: TGTACCAGCAGCTTAGGAGTTAGAGGTACTAGCACAGATACGCAGTATTTT.

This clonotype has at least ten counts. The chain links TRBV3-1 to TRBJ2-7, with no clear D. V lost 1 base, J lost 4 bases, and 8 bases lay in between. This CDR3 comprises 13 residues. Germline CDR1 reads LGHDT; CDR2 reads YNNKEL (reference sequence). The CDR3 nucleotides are TGTGCCAGCAGCCAAGCAAGCCCTTACGAGCAGTACTTC. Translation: CASSQASPYEQYF.

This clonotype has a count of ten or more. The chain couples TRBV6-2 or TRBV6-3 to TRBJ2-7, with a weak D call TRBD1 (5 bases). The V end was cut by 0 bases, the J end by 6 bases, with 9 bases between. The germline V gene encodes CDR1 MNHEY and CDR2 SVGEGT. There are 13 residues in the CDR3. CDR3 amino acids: CASSYSKGAEQYF. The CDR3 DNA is TGTGCCAGCAGTTACTCGAAAGGGGCCGAGCAGTACTTC.

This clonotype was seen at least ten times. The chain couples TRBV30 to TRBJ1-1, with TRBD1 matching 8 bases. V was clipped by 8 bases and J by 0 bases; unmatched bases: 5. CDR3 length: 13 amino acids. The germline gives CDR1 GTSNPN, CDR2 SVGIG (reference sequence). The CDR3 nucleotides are TGTGCCAGAACAGGGGGAATGAACACTGAAGCTTTCTTT. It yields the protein CARTGGMNTEAFF.

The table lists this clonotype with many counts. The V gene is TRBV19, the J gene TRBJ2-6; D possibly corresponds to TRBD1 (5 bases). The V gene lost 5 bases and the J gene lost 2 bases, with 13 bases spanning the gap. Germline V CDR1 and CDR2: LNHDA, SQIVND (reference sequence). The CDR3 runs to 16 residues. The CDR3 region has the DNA TGTGCCAGTAGTGGCCTCAGGGAAACTGGGGCCAACGTCCTGACTTTC. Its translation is CASSGLRETGANVLTF.

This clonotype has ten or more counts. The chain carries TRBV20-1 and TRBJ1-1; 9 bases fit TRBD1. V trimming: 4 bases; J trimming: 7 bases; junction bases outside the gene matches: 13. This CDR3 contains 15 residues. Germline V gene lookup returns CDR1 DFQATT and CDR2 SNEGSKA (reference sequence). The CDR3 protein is CSATGQGSPVGEAFF. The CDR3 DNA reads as TGCAGTGCTACCGGACAGGGGTCTCCGGTGGGTGAAGCTTTCTTT.

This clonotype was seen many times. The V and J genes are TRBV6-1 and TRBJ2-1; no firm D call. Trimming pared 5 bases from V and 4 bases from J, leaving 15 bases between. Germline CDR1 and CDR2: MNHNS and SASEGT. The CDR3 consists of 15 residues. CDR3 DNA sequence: TGTGCCAGCAGTAAACCGGGTCAGACTTACAATGAGCAGTTCTTC. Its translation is CASSKPGQTYNEQFF.

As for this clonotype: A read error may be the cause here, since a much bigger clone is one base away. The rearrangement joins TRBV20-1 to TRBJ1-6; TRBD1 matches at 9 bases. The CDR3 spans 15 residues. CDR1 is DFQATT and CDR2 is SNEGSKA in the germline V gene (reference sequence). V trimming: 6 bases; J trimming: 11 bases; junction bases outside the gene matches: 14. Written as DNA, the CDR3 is TGCAGTGCACCCCCGACAGGGGGTAAGAATCCACCCCTCCACTTT. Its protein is CSAPPTGGKNPPLHF.

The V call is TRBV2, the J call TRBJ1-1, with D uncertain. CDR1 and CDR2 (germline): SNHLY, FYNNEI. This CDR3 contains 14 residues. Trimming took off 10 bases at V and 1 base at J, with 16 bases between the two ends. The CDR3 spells CATVVVLQNTEAFF. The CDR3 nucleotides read TGTGCCACCGTCGTCGTGCTCCAGAACACTGAAGCTTTCTTT.

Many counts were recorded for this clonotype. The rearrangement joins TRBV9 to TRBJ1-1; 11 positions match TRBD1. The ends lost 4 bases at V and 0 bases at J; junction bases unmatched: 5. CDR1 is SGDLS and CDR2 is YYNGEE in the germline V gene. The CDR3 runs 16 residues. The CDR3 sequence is CASSYGQGAVNTEAFF. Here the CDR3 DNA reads TGTGCCAGCAGCTATGGACAGGGGGCCGTGAACACTGAAGCTTTCTTT.

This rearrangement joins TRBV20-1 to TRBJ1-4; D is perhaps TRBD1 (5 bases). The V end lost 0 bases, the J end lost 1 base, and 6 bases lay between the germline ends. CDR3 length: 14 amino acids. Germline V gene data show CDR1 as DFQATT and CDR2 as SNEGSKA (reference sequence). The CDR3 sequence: CSARERGTNEKLFF. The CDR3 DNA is TGCAGTGCTAGAGAGAGGGGAACTAATGAAAAACTGTTTTTT.

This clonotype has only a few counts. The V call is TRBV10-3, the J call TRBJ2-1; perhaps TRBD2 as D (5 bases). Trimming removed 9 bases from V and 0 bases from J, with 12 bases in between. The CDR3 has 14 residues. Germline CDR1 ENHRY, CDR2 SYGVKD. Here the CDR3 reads CAIAGFSSYNEQFF. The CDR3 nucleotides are TGTGCCATTGCGGGTTTCAGCTCCTACAATGAGCAGTTCTTC.

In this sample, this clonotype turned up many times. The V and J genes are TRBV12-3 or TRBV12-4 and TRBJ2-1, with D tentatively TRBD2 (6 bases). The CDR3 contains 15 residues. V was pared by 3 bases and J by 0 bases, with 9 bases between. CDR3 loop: CASSFGGTSYNEQFF. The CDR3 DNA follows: TGTGCCAGCAGTTTTGGGGGGACCTCCTACAATGAGCAGTTCTTC.